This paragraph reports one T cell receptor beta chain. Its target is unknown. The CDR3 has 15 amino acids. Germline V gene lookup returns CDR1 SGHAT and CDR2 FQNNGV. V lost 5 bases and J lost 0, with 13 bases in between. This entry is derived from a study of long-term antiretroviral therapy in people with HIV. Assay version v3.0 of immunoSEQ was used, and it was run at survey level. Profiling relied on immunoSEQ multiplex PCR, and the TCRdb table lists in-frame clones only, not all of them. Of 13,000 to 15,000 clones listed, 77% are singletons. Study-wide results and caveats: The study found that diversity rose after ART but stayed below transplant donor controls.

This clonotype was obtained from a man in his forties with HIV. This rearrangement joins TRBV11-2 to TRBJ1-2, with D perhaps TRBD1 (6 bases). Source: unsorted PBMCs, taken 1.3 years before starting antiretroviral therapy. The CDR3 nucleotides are TGTGCCAGCAGCAAGGCGGGGGGCGCTAACTATGGCTACACCTTC. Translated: CASSKAGGANYGYTF.